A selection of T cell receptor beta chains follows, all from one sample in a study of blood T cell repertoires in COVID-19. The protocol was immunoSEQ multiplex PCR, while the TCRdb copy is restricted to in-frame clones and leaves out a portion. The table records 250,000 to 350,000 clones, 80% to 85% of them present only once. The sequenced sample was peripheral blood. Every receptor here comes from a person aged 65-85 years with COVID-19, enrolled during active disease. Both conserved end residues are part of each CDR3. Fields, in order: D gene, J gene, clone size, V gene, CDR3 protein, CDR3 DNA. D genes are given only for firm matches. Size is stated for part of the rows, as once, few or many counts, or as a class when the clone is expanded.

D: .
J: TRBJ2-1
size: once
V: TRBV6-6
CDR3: CASSYEQGIGQFF
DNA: TGTGCCAGCAGTTATGAGCAGGGGATTGGGCAGTTCTTC

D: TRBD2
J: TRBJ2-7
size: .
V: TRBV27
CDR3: CASRPSGRDEQYF
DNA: TGTGCCAGCAGGCCTAGCGGGAGGGACGAGCAGTACTTC

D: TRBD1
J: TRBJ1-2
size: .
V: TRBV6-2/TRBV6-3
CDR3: CASSPGTGVYGYTF
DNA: TGTGCCAGCAGTCCCGGGACAGGGGTCTATGGCTACACCTTC

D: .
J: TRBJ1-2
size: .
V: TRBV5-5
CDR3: CASSLGDKRYGYTF
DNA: TGTGCCAGCAGCTTGGGGGACAAGAGATATGGCTACACCTTC

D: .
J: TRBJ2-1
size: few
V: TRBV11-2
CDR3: CASSLDGAKNEQFF
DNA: TGTGCCAGCAGCTTAGATGGAGCGAAGAATGAGCAGTTCTTC

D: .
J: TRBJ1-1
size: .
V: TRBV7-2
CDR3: CASSTGKLGWTEAFF
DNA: TGTGCCAGCAGCACGGGGAAATTGGGGTGGACTGAAGCTTTCTTT

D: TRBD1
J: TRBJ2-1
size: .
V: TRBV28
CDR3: CASSFTGGYNEQFF
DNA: TGTGCCAGCAGTTTTACAGGGGGTTACAATGAGCAGTTCTTC

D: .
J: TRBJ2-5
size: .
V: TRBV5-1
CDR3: CASSLGPSAGQETQYF
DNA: TGCGCCAGCAGCTTGGGGCCGAGTGCGGGGCAAGAGACCCAGTACTTC

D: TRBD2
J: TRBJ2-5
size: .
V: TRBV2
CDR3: CASSYSGGAEETQYF
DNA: TGTGCCAGCTCCTATAGCGGGGGGGCCGAAGAGACCCAGTACTTC

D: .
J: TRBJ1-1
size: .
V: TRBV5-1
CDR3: CASSFTGFTEAFF
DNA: TGCGCCAGCAGTTTTACAGGGTTCACTGAAGCTTTCTTT

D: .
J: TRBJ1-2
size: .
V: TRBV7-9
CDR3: CASSSSGRGYTF
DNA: TGTGCCAGCAGCTCCAGCGGGCGCGGCTACACCTTC

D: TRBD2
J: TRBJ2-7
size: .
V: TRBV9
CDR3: CASSFTGRNEQYF
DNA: TGTGCCAGCAGCTTCACCGGGAGGAACGAGCAGTACTTC